A single sample is the source of the 16 T cell receptor beta chains below, sequenced in a study of T-cell reconstitution after alpha-beta-depleted transplantation in children. Researchers prepared the TCRbeta library using unique molecular identifiers, the study reports. In TCRdb, the PCR reads were re-called with MiXCR into one record per CDR3 protein. Here the sample spans 98,000 or so distinct CDR3 sequences, 5% to 7% being singletons. Sequencing was performed on PBMCs, mostly from graft donor cells, taken 360 days after TCRalphabeta/CD19-depleted stem cell transplant. Receptors were obtained from a male patient aged 2-15 years who had a stem cell transplant for acute lymphoblastic leukemia, so the T cells may come from the graft donor.

This clonotype has at least ten counts. The chain is built from TRBV7-2 and TRBJ2-2, with TRBD2 as a possible D gene (5 bases). Germline CDR1 SGHTA, CDR2 FQGNSA. The CDR3 is 17 residues long. Trimming took 6 bases from V and 6 from J, leaving 23 bases between them. The CDR3 DNA sequence: TGTGCCAGCAGTCCCTACGGGGAGATCGACGGGCCCGGGGAGCTGTTTTTT. Protein product: CASSPYGEIDGPGELFF.

This clonotype appeared a few times. The V and J genes are TRBV28 and TRBJ2-7, with D perhaps TRBD1 (6 bases). The CDR3 loop spans 14 amino acids. V lost 3 bases, J lost 4 bases, and 13 bases lay in between. Per germline, CDR1 MDHEN and CDR2 SYDVKM. CDR3 region: CASSFGTGRYEQYF. The CDR3 DNA sequence: TGTGCCAGCAGTTTCGGAACAGGGCGTTACGAGCAGTACTTC.

Notes on this clonotype: This is likely a read error, given that the CDR3 carries no conserved phenylalanine or tryptophan at its end. The chain has TRBV7-9 and TRBJ2-1; D is undetermined. The CDR3 contains 11 residues. The ends were cut back, 2 bases at V and 10 bases at J, with 6 bases in the middle. Germline V gene lookup returns CDR1 SEHNR and CDR2 FQNEAQ (reference sequence). DNA for the CDR3: TGTGCCAGCAGCTTAACGGTCGAGCAGTTCTCC. Its translation is CASSLTVEQFS.

This clonotype was picked up a small number of times. The gene calls are TRBV20-1 and TRBJ2-7; the D is unclear. CDR3 size: 10 residues. Between the trimmed V and J ends, which lost 6 bases and 3 bases, there was a span of 6 bases. Germline CDR1 is DFQATT and CDR2 is SNEGSKA (reference sequence). CDR3 amino acids: CSATYYEQYF. For the CDR3, the DNA is TGCAGTGCGACGTACTACGAGCAGTACTTC.

The chain recombines TRBV3-1 with TRBJ2-2, with TRBD2 matching over 12 bases. Germline CDR1 is LGHDT and CDR2 is YNNKEL (reference sequence). The J segment lost 0 bases and the V segment lost 11 bases, leaving 16 bases of the junction unmatched. The CDR3 covers 19 residues. The CDR3 spells CACTQRVLAGGPNTGELFF. In nucleotides, the CDR3 is TGTGCCTGCACCCAAAGGGTACTAGCGGGGGGACCGAACACCGGGGAGCTGTTTTTT.

This clonotype has just a few counts. The V gene is TRBV6-4, the J gene TRBJ2-1, with 16 bases that match TRBD2. There are 16 residues in the CDR3. The trim removed 0 bases at V and 8 bases at J, leaving 1 base unmatched. Germline CDR1 is MRHNA and CDR2 is SNTAGT. CDR3 sequence (DNA): TGTGCCAGCAGTGACTCCGGGACTAGCGGGGGGGATGAGCAGTTCTTC. Protein sequence: CASSDSGTSGGDEQFF.

The genes are TRBV28 and TRBJ2-7; a possible D gene is TRBD1 (5 bases). This CDR3 has 15 residues. V lost 5 bases to trimming and J lost 4 bases, with 18 bases between them. In germline, CDR1 is MDHEN, CDR2 SYDVKM. CDR3 protein: CASSPWGRVKYEQYF. The CDR3 DNA is TGTGCCAGCAGTCCTTGGGGCAGGGTAAAATACGAGCAGTACTTC.

This clonotype was picked up many times. The chain uses TRBV7-9 and TRBJ1-2; D gene ambiguous. Germline V gives CDR1 SEHNR, CDR2 FQNEAQ (reference sequence). There are 16 residues in the CDR3. Between the trimmed V and J ends, which lost 1 base and 8 bases, there was a span of 20 bases. Here the CDR3 DNA reads TGTGCCAGCAGCTTAGACGTGAAAGGATGGCTAGGCGGCTACACCTTC. Its protein is CASSLDVKGWLGGYTF. Combining the CDR3 with reference TRBV7-9 and TRBJ1-2 gives the whole variable domain DTGVSQNPRHKITKRGQNVTFRCDPISEHNRLYWYRQTLGQGPEFLTYFQNEAQLEKSRLLSDRFSAERPKGSFSTLEIQRTEQGDSAMYLCASSLDVKGWLGGYTFGSGTRLTVV.

This chain links TRBV28 with TRBJ2-7, with 8 nucleotides matching TRBD2. Germline CDR1 MDHEN, CDR2 SYDVKM. The V and J ends lost 2 bases and 1 base, in that order; junction bases with no gene match: 13. The CDR3 length is 18 residues. CDR3 protein: CASSLRPPGGIGSYEQYF. DNA of the CDR3: TGTGCCAGCAGTTTAAGGCCCCCGGGGGGGATTGGGTCCTACGAGCAGTACTTC.

This chain connects TRBV20-1 to TRBJ2-5, with 10 bases identical to TRBD1. CDR3 length: 15 amino acids. V shed 5 bases and J 4 bases; nucleotides not matched to a gene: 10. Germline CDR1 and CDR2: DFQATT and SNEGSKA (reference sequence). Here the CDR3 DNA reads TGCAGTGCTCCTCCTGGTGGGACAGGGGTAGAGACCCAGTACTTC. As protein: CSAPPGGTGVETQYF.

This clonotype was counted between two and nine times. The rearrangement joins TRBV30 to TRBJ2-7; D perhaps matches TRBD1 (5 bases). CDR1 GTSNPN and CDR2 SVGIG come from the germline V gene (reference sequence). This CDR3 contains 12 residues. V lost 1 base, J lost 7 bases, and 11 bases lay in between. The CDR3 bases are TGTGCCTGGAGTGGGGGCGGTGGAGAGCAGTACTTC. This translates into CAWSGGGGEQYF. Full variable domain (rest looked up from reference TRBV30 and TRBJ2-7): SQTIHQWPATLVQPVGSPLSLECTVEGTSNPNLYWYRQAAGRGLQLLFYSVGIGQISSEVPQNLSASRPQDRQFILSSKKLLLSDSGFYLCAWSGGGGEQYFGPGTRLTVT.

This clonotype came up many times. The chain uses TRBV11-2 and TRBJ2-3; TRBD2 aligns across 7 bases. Looked up from germline, CDR1 is SGHAT and CDR2 is FQNNGV. Germline trimming cut 5 bases from V and 2 bases from J; bases unmatched to any gene: 4. The CDR3 contains 14 residues. CDR3 protein: CASSPRLATDTQYF. The CDR3, as DNA: TGTGCCAGCAGCCCACGACTAGCCACAGATACGCAGTATTTT.

As to this clonotype: A read error is possible here, since a much larger clone lies one base away. CDR3 DNA sequence: TGTGCCAGCAGTCACGAGGCTAGCGCAGATACGCAGTATTTT. Protein product: CASSHEASADTQYF. V and J are TRBV2 and TRBJ2-3, with D tentatively TRBD2 (6 bases). Germline V lookup: CDR1 SNHLY, CDR2 FYNNEI. This CDR3 has 14 amino acids. Trimming removed 5 bases at V and 4 bases at J, with 13 bases between.

This clonotype was seen at least ten times. The rearrangement joins TRBV7-9 to TRBJ2-1, with D hard to call. Trimming cost V 4 bases and J 7 bases, with 5 bases left between them. The CDR3 loop spans 11 amino acids. From germline, CDR1 is SEHNR and CDR2 FQNEAQ (reference sequence). The CDR3 bases are TGTGCCAGCAGCTCCCGAAATGAGCAGTTCTTC. This encodes CASSSRNEQFF.

This clonotype was counted at least ten times. This chain uses TRBV27 with TRBJ2-3; possible D gene TRBD2, 6 bases. The CDR3 loop spans 15 amino acids. Germline CDR1 MNHEY, CDR2 SMNVEV (reference sequence). V lost 7 bases, J lost 2 bases, and 16 bases lay in between. CDR3 DNA sequence: TGTGCCAGCATTCCGCGGGACTTATCCACAGATACGCAGTATTTT. This encodes CASIPRDLSTDTQYF.

With regard to this clonotype: Germline is not matched at one junction end, which may reflect a read error. This chain joins TRBV4-3 and TRBJ1-1; tentative D call: TRBD1 (5 bases). CDR1 and CDR2 (germline): LGHNA, YSLEER. This CDR3 comprises 14 residues. CDR3 region: CASSQYTGYTEAFF. The DNA for the CDR3 is TGCGCCAGCAGTCAGTATACAGGATACACCGAAGCTTTCTTT.